This T cell receptor (beta chain) was captured by sequencing in a study of a mutant IDH1 vaccine in newly diagnosed glioma. Time point of the sample: week 47, end of study. Each dose delivered 300 ug of mutant IDH1 20-mer peptide subcutaneously with imiquimod. This clone showed up just a few times. Its antigen is not identified. Deletions cut 7 bases from V and 6 bases from J, with 15 bases between. Germline V gene sequence: CDR1 SQVTM, CDR2 ANQGSEA. This CDR3 has 12 amino acids. The repertoire was sequenced with immunoSEQ multiplex PCR; TCRdb's copy has only in-frame clones and lacks some. The data hold about 11,000 clones, with around 81% observed a single time.

The rearrangement uses TRBV29-1 and TRBJ1-1; maybe TRBD1 (6 bases). The material was PBMCs, obtained from a glioma patient whose treatment included an IDH1 peptide vaccine. The TCR originated in a man aged 25-40 years with glioma. The CDR3 here is CSARGIGSEAFF. The CDR3 bases are TGCAGCGCCAGGGGCATCGGCTCTGAAGCTTTCTTT.